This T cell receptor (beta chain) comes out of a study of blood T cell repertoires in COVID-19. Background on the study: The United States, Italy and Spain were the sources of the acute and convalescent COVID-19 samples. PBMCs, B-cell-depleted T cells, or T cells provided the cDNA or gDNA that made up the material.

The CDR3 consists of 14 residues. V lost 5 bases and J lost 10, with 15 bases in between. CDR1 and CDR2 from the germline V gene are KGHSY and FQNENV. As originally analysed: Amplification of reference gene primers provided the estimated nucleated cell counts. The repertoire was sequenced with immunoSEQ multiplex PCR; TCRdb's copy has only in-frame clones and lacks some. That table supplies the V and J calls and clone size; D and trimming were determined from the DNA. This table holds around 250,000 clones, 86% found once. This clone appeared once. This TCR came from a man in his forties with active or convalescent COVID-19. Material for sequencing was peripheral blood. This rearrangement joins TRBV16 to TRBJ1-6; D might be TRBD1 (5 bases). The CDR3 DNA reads TGTGCCAGCAGCATAGCACAGGTGCAATCACCCCTCCACTTT. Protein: CASSIAQVQSPLHF.